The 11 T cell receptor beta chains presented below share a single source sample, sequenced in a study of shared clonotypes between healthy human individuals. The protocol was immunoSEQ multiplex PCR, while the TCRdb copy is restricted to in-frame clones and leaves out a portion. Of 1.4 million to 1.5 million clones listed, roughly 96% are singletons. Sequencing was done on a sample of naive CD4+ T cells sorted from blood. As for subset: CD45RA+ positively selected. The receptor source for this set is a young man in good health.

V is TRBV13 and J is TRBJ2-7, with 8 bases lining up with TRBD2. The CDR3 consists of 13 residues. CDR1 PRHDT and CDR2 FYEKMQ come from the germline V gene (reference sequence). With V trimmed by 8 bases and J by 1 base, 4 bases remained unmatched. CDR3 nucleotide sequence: TGTGCCAGCTGTTCTAGCGGGTCCTACGAGCAGTACTTC. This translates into CASCSSGSYEQYF.

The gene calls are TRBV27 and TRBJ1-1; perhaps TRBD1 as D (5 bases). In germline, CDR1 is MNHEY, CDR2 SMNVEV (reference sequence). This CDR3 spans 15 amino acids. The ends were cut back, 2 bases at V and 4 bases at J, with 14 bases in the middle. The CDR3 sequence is CASSLVTGRGTEAFF. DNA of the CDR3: TGTGCCAGCAGTTTAGTCACAGGCCGGGGCACTGAAGCTTTCTTT.

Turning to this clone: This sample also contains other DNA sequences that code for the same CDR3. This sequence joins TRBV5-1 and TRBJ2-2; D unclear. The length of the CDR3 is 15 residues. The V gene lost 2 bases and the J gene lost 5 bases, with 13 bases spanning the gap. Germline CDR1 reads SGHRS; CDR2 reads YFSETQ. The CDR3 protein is CASSFPTGNTGELFF. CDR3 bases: TGCGCCAGCAGCTTCCCAACGGGCAATACCGGGGAGCTGTTTTTT.

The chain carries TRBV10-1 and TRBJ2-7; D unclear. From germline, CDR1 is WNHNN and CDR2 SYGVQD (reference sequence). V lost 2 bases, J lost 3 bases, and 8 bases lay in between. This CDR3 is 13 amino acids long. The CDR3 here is CASSETGDYEQYF. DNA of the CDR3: TGCGCCAGCAGTGAGACGGGTGACTACGAGCAGTACTTC.

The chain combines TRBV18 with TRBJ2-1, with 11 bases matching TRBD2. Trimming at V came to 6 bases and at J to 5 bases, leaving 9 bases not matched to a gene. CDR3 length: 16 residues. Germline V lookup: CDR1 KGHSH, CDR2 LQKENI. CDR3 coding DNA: TGTGCCAGCTCTACGACTAGCGGGACCGTCCACAATGAGCAGTTCTTC. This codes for CASSTTSGTVHNEQFF.

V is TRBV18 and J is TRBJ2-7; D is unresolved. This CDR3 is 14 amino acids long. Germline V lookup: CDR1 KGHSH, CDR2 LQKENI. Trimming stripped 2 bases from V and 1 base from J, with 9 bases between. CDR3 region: CASSPIPFSYEQYF. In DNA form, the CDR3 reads TGTGCCAGCTCACCAATCCCATTTTCCTACGAGCAGTACTTC.

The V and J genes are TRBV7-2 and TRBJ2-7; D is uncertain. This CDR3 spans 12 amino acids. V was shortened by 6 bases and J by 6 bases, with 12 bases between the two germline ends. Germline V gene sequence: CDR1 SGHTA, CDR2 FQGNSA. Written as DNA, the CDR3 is TGTGCCAGCAGTTTGACTGTTACCGAGCAGTACTTC. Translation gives CASSLTVTEQYF.

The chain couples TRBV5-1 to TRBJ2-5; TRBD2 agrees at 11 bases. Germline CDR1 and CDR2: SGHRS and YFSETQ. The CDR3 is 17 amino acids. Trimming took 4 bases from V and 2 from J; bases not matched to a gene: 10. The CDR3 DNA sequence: TGCGCCAGCAGCCGTTCGACTAGCGGGAACTATCAAGAGACCCAGTACTTC. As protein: CASSRSTSGNYQETQYF.

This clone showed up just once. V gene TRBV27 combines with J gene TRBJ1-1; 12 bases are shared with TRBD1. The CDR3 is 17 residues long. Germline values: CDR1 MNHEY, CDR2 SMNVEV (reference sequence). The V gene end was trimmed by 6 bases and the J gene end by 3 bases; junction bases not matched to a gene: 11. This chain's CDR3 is CASSPGQGAWEDTEAFF. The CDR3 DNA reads TGTGCCAGCAGCCCGGGACAGGGGGCGTGGGAGGACACTGAAGCTTTCTTT.

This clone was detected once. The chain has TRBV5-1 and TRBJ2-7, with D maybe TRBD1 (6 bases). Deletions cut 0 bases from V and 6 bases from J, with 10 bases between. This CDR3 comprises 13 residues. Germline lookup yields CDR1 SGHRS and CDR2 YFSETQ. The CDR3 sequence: CASSLEGGREQYF. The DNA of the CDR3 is TGCGCCAGCAGCTTGGAAGGGGGTCGCGAGCAGTACTTC.

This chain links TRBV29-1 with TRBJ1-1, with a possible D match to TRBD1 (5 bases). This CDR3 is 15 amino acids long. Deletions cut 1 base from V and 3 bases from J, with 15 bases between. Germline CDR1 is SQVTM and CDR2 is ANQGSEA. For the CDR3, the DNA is TGCAGCGTTGAAGGAAGGAGGGGCGGTTACACTGAAGCTTTCTTT. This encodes CSVEGRRGGYTEAFF.